Listed below are T cell receptor beta chains from one sample, sequenced in a study of blood T cell repertoires in COVID-19. Data came from immunoSEQ multiplex PCR; TCRdb stores just in-frame clones and leaves some out. The sample has approximately 190,000 clones, approximately 92% seen once. Sequencing was carried out using peripheral blood. All receptors derive from a middle-aged man with acute or convalescent COVID-19. The CDR3 runs from the conserved cysteine through the conserved F or W. The order of the fields is V gene, J gene, CDR3 protein.

>TRBV28|TRBJ2-7
CASSHGLAGGTTYEQYF
>TRBV20-1|TRBJ1-2
CSAPPWTDYTF
>TRBV14|TRBJ2-3
CASSHRGIRTDTQYF
>TRBV7-8|TRBJ2-2
CASSFLRDRVPGTGELFF
>TRBV28|TRBJ1-5
CASSPTGLGNQPQHF
>TRBV6-5|TRBJ1-2
CASFGGSGYGYTF
>TRBV30|TRBJ1-4
CAWSVRQEKLFF
>TRBV9|TRBJ1-4
CASSVAAGVGEKLFF
>TRBV6-6|TRBJ2-7
CASSYSRLARYEQYF
>TRBV6-2/TRBV6-3|TRBJ1-2
CASSYSDSRYGYTF
>TRBV10-3|TRBJ1-2
CAIRTANYGYTF
>TRBV19|TRBJ2-5
CASSQEVQETQYF
>TRBV25-1|TRBJ2-7
CASRLGQGTYEQYF
>TRBV28|TRBJ1-5
CASSLFLGSQPQHF
>TRBV2|TRBJ2-1
CASIPSGSYNEQFF
>TRBV9|TRBJ2-1
CASSVRTSGTGEQFF
>TRBV29-1|TRBJ2-2
CSVRRGSGRTGELFF
>TRBV28|TRBJ1-2
CASSEPRVNYGYTF
>TRBV7-2|TRBJ2-1
CASSPQRGPYNEQFF
>TRBV7-9|TRBJ1-1
CASSKLTGGSEAFF
>TRBV4-1|TRBJ2-7
CASSQEGQGTYEQYF
>TRBV4-3|TRBJ2-2
CASSQVGKRGPNTGELFF
>TRBV28|TRBJ1-1
CASSPQGVTEAFF
>TRBV7-2|TRBJ2-7
CASSLVGSGSSYEQYF
>TRBV30|TRBJ1-2
CAWSVLTGVYGYTF
>TRBV9|TRBJ2-2
CASSVDSGGTTGELFF
>TRBV7-8|TRBJ1-3
CASSRIGGTGNTIYF
>TRBV27|TRBJ2-7
CASSYTSGVTYEQYF
>TRBV5-4|TRBJ1-3
CASAPGITSSGNTIYF
>TRBV3-1/TRBV3-2|TRBJ2-3
CASSQGTSGRAGVSTDTQYF
>TRBV2|TRBJ2-3
CASSDRTGGTDTQYF
>TRBV12-2|TRBJ1-2
CASRLPTGYGYTF
>TRBV19|TRBJ1-3
CASSIEAYSGNTIYF
>TRBV9|TRBJ2-2
CASSVAAGGPIGELFF
>TRBV7-9|TRBJ2-2
CASSLRLADTGELFF
>TRBV15|TRBJ2-2
CATRTGTSGLTGELFF